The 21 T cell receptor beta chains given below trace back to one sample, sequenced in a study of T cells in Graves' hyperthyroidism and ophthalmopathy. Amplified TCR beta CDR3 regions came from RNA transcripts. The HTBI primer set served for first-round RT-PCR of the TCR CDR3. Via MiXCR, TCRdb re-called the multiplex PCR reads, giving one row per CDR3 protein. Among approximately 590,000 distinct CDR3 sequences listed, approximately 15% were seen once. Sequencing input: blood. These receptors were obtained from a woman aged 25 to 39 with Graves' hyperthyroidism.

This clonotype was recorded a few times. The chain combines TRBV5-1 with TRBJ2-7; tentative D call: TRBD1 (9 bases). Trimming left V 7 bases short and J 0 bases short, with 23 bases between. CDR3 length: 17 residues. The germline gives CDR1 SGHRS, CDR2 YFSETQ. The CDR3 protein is CASDAGQGGTSSYEQYF. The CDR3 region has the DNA TGCGCCAGCGATGCGGGACAGGGTGGGACTAGCTCCTACGAGCAGTACTTC.

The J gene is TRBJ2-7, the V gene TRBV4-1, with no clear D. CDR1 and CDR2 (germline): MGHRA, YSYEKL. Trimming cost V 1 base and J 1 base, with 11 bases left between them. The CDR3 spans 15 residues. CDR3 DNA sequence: TGCGCCAGCAGCCAAGTTGAACAGAGTTCCTACGAGCAGTACTTC. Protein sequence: CASSQVEQSSYEQYF.

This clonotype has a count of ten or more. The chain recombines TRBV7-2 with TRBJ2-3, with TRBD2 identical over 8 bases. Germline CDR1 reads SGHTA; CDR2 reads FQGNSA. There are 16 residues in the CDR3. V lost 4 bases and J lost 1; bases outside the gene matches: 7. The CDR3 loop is CASSSLWREGTDTQYF. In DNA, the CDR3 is TGTGCCAGCAGCTCGCTCTGGCGGGAGGGCACAGATACGCAGTATTTT.

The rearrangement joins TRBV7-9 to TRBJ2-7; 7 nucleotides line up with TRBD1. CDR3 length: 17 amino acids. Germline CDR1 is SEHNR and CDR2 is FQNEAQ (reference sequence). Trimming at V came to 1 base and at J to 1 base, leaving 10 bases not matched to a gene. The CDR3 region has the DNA TGTGCCAGCAGCTTAGTTCGGCGACCAGGGGGATCCTACGAGCAGTACTTC. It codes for CASSLVRRPGGSYEQYF. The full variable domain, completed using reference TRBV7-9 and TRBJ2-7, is DTGVSQNPRHKITKRGQNVTFRCDPISEHNRLYWYRQTLGQGPEFLTYFQNEAQLEKSRLLSDRFSAERPKGSFSTLEIQRTEQGDSAMYLCASSLVRRPGGSYEQYFGPGTRLTVT.

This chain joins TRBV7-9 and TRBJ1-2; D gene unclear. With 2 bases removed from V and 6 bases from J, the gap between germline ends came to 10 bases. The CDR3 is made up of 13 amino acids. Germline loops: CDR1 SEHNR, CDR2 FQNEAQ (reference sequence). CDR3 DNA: TGTGCCAGCAGCTTACCACCTCAAGATGGCTACACCTTC. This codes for CASSLPPQDGYTF.

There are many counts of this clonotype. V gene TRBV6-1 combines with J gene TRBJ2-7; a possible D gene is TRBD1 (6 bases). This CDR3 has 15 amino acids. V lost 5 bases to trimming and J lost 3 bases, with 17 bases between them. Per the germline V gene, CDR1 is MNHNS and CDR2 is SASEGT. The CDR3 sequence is CASSPRFGQNYEQYF. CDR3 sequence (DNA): TGTGCCAGCAGTCCCCGGTTTGGACAGAACTACGAGCAGTACTTC.

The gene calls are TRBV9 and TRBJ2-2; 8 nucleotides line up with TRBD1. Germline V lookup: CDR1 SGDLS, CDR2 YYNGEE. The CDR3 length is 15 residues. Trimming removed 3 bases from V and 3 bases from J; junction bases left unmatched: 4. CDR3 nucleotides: TGTGCCAGCAGCGAACCGACAGGGGACACCGGGGAGCTGTTTTTT. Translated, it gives CASSEPTGDTGELFF.

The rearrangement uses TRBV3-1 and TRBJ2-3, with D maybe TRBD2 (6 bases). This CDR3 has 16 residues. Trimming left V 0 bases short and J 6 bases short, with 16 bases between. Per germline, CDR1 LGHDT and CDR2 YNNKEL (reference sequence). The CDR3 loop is CASSQDEAGPGDTQYF. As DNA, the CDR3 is TGTGCCAGCAGCCAAGATGAAGCGGGCCCTGGGGATACGCAGTATTTT.

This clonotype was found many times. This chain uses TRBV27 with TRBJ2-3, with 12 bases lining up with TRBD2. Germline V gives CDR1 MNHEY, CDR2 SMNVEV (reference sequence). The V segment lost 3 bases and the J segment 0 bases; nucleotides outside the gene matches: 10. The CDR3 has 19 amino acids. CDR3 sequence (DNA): TGTGCCAGCAGTTTCTTGCTAGCGGGAGGGCCGACAAGCACAGATACGCAGTATTTT. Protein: CASSFLLAGGPTSTDTQYF.

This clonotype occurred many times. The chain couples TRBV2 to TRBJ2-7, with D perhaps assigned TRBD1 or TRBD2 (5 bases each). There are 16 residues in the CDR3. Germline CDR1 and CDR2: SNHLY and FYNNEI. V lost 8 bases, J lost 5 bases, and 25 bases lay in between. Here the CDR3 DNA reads TGTGCCAGCGGTTTGGGGCTAGCCGAGTCTATTAACGAGCAGTACTTC. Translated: CASGLGLAESINEQYF.

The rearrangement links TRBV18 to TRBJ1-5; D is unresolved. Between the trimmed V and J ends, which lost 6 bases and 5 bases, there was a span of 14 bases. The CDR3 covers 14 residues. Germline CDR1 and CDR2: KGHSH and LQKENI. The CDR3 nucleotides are TGTGCCAGCTCTCCAGGTAGCAAAGATCAGCCCCAGCATTTT. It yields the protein CASSPGSKDQPQHF.

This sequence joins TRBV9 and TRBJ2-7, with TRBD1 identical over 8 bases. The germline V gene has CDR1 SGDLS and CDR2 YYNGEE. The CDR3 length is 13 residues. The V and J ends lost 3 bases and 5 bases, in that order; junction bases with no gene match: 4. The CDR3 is CASSATGGDEQYF. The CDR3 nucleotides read TGTGCCAGCAGCGCTACAGGGGGAGACGAGCAGTACTTC. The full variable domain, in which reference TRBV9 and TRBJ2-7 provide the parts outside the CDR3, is DSGVTQTPKHLITATGQRVTLRCSPRSGDLSVYWYQQSLDQGLQFLIQYYNGEERAKGNILERFSAQQFPDLHSELNLSSLELGDSALYFCASSATGGDEQYFGPGTRLTVT.

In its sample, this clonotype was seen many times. CDR3 loop: CAWSLQGDQPQHF. The CDR3 DNA is TGTGCCTGGAGTCTACAGGGTGACCAGCCCCAGCATTTT. This chain uses TRBV30 with TRBJ1-5; a weak D match, TRBD1 (6 bases). CDR3 size: 13 residues. V lost 2 bases to trimming and J lost 7 bases, with 12 bases between them. Germline lookup yields CDR1 GTSNPN and CDR2 SVGIG (reference sequence).

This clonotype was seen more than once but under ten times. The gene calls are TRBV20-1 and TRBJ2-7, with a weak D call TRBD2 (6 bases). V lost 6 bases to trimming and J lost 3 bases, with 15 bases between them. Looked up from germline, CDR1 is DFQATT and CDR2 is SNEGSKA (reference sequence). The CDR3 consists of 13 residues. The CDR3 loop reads CSAAASESYEQYF. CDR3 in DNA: TGCAGTGCAGCAGCTAGCGAGAGCTACGAGCAGTACTTC.

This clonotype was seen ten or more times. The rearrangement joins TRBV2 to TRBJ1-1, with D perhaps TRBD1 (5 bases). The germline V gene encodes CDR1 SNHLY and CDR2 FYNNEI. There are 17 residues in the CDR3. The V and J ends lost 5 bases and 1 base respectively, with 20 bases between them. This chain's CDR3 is CASSPHLDSPTNTEAFF. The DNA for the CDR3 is TGTGCCAGCAGTCCCCATCTCGACAGCCCTACGAACACTGAAGCTTTCTTT.

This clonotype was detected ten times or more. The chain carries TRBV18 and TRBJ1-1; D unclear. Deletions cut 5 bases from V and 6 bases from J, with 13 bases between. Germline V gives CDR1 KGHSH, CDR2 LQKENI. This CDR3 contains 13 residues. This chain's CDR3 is CASSGGSRAEAFF. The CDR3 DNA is TGTGCCAGCTCAGGAGGGTCAAGGGCTGAAGCTTTCTTT. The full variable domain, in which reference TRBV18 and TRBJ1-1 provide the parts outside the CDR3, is NAGVMQNPRHLVRRRGQEARLRCSPMKGHSHVYWYRQLPEEGLKFMVYLQKENIIDESGMPKERFSAEFPKEGPSILRIQQVVRGDSAAYFCASSGGSRAEAFFGQGTRLTVV.

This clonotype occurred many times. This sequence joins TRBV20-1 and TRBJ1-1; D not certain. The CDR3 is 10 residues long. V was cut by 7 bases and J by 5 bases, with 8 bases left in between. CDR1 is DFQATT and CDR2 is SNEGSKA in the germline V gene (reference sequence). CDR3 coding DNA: TGCAGTGTCCGGACTACTGAAGCTTTCTTT. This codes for CSVRTTEAFF.

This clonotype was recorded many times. CDR3 DNA: TGTGCCAGCAGTGAAGCACCTCTAGCGGGAGGGTACGGGACCCAGTACTTC. It codes for CASSEAPLAGGYGTQYF. The chain joins TRBV6-1 to TRBJ2-5, with 12 bases that match TRBD2. V shed 0 bases and J 7 bases; nucleotides not matched to a gene: 9. From germline, CDR1 is MNHNS and CDR2 SASEGT. The CDR3 is 17 residues long.

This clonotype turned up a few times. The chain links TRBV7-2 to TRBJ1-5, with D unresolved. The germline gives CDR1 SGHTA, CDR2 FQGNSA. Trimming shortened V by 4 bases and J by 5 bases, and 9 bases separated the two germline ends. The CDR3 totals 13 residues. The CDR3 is CASSSERYQPQHF. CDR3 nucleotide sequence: TGTGCCAGCAGCTCGGAAAGATATCAGCCCCAGCATTTT.

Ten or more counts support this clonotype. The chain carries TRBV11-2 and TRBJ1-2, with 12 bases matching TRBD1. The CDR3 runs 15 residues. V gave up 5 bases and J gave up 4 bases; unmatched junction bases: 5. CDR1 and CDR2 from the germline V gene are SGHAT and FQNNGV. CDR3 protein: CASSRGTGGTYGYTF. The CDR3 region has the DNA TGTGCCAGCAGCCGAGGGACAGGGGGCACCTATGGCTACACCTTC.

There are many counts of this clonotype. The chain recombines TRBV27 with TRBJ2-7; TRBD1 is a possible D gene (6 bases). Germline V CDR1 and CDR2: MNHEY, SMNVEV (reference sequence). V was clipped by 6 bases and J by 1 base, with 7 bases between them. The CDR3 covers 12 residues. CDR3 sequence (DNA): TGTGCCAGCAGAGGGACATCCTACGAGCAGTACTTC. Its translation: CASRGTSYEQYF.